Below are 7 T cell receptor beta chains sequenced from a single sample in a study of T-cell memory formation after mild COVID-19. TCRdb analysed the 5' RACE reads with MiXCR anew, one entry per CDR3 protein. The sample lists tens of thousands of distinct CDR3 sequences, about a tenth occurring once. The sequencing input was PBMCs or a T cell subset sorted from them (not recorded which). All receptors come from a man aged 18 to 30 who had mild COVID-19 (a few samples of this study predate the infection). Cell type and time point are not known.

In this sample, this clonotype turned up many times. The genes are TRBV6-2 or TRBV6-3 and TRBJ2-5, with no clear D. CDR1 is MNHEY and CDR2 is SVGEGT in the germline V gene. CDR3 length: 14 residues. Trimming removed 2 bases from V and 2 bases from J, with 9 bases in between. For the CDR3, the DNA is TGTGCCAGCAGTTACCCGTCGGAACAAGAGACCCAGTACTTC. Translating it yields CASSYPSEQETQYF.

V is TRBV7-2 and J is TRBJ2-2; TRBD2 is a possible D gene (6 bases). Looked up from germline, CDR1 is SGHTA and CDR2 is FQGNSA. V lost 0 bases and J lost 3, with 8 bases in between. The CDR3 contains 15 residues. In DNA form, the CDR3 reads TGTGCCAGCAGCTTAGCTGCGGGGTACACCGGGGAGCTGTTTTTT. Translated: CASSLAAGYTGELFF.

This clonotype appeared many times. The chain links TRBV7-2 to TRBJ2-1; TRBD2 agrees at 13 bases. The trim removed 4 bases at V and 5 bases at J, leaving 2 bases unmatched. CDR3 length: 15 residues. Germline V gene sequence: CDR1 SGHTA, CDR2 FQGNSA. The CDR3 is CASSWGLAGNNEQFF. For the CDR3, the DNA is TGTGCCAGCAGCTGGGGACTAGCGGGGAACAATGAGCAGTTCTTC. Based on the CDR3 plus reference TRBV7-2 and TRBJ2-1, the full variable domain is GAGVSQSPSNKVTEKGKDVELRCDPISGHTALYWYRQSLGQGLEFLIYFQGNSAPDKSGLPSDRFSAERTGGSVSTLTIQRTQQEDSAVYLCASSWGLAGNNEQFFGPGTRLTVL.

The chain has TRBV20-1 and TRBJ1-4, with D uncertain. CDR1 DFQATT and CDR2 SNEGSKA come from the germline V gene (reference sequence). Trimming left V 4 bases short and J 5 bases short, with 14 bases between. The CDR3 has 14 residues. The CDR3 is CSATPAAVNEKLFF. The DNA of the CDR3 is TGCAGTGCTACCCCGGCAGCCGTAAATGAAAAACTGTTTTTT.

In its sample, this clonotype was seen many times. This chain uses TRBV7-2 with TRBJ2-1; D is perhaps TRBD2 (6 bases). V lost 5 bases to trimming and J lost 4 bases, with 15 bases between them. The CDR3 is made up of 15 amino acids. CDR1 and CDR2 from the germline V gene are SGHTA and FQGNSA. The CDR3: CASSRDFSPYNEQFF. The CDR3 region has the DNA TGTGCCAGCAGCCGGGACTTCTCGCCTTACAATGAGCAGTTCTTC.

The chain links TRBV29-1 to TRBJ1-1, with D uncertain. The CDR3 consists of 12 residues. V dropped 1 base and J dropped 8 bases, with 11 bases sitting between them. Germline assignment: CDR1 SQVTM and CDR2 ANQGSEA. As DNA, the CDR3 is TGCAGCGTTGAAGGTTCCGGCGGAGAAGCTTTCTTT. It translates to CSVEGSGGEAFF.

Many counts were recorded for this clonotype. The genes are TRBV7-9 and TRBJ2-3; TRBD1 aligns across 8 bases. This CDR3 has 16 residues. Germline loops: CDR1 SEHNR, CDR2 FQNEAQ (reference sequence). V gave up 5 bases and J gave up 3 bases; unmatched junction bases: 10. The CDR3 spells CASSLQGAPGTDTQYF. DNA of the CDR3: TGTGCCAGCAGCCTTCAGGGGGCTCCTGGGACAGATACGCAGTATTTT.